This is a list of T cell receptor beta chains from one sample in a study of cytomegalovirus exposure and HLA in healthy donors. Assay used: immunoSEQ multiplex PCR; TCRdb lists only in-frame clones, some missing. The sample has 200,000 or so clones, about 83% seen once. Sequenced sample: PBMCs. The receptors were gathered from a human donor in good health. Each CDR3 is given with its conserved first and last residue. Fields, in order: J gene, D gene, V gene, clone size, CDR3 protein, CDR3 DNA. A D gene is named only where the DNA matches it firmly. A row's size may be missing; if present it is once, few, many or a size class.

j_call: TRBJ2-2; d_call: .; v_call: TRBV5-1; clone_size: .; cdr3_aa: CASSLVLANTGELFF; cdr3_nt: TGCGCCAGCAGCTTGGTTCTAGCGAACACCGGGGAGCTGTTTTTT
j_call: TRBJ2-1; d_call: .; v_call: TRBV30; clone_size: once; cdr3_aa: CAWRRGSRNEQFF; cdr3_nt: TGTGCCTGGAGACGCGGGTCACGCAATGAGCAGTTCTTC
j_call: TRBJ1-6; d_call: .; v_call: TRBV6-5; clone_size: .; cdr3_aa: CASSYPNSPLHF; cdr3_nt: TGTGCCAGCAGTTACCCAAATTCACCCCTCCACTTT
j_call: TRBJ2-5; d_call: TRBD2; v_call: TRBV28; clone_size: .; cdr3_aa: CASRGGTKTQYF; cdr3_nt: TGTGCCAGCCGGGGGGGCACAAAGACCCAGTACTTC
j_call: TRBJ2-2; d_call: .; v_call: TRBV19; clone_size: .; cdr3_aa: CATTDKFTGELFF; cdr3_nt: TGTGCCACCACGGACAAATTCACCGGGGAGCTGTTTTTT
j_call: TRBJ2-1; d_call: TRBD2; v_call: TRBV6-5; clone_size: once; cdr3_aa: CASRGLDTYNEQFF; cdr3_nt: TGTGCCAGCAGGGGACTAGATACATACAATGAGCAGTTCTTC
j_call: TRBJ1-2; d_call: TRBD1; v_call: TRBV4-2; clone_size: few; cdr3_aa: CASSHQDRDSAYGYTF; cdr3_nt: TGTGCCAGCAGCCACCAAGACCGGGACAGCGCCTATGGCTACACCTTC
j_call: TRBJ2-5; d_call: .; v_call: TRBV27; clone_size: .; cdr3_aa: CASSKLQNQETQYF; cdr3_nt: TGTGCCAGCAGCAAATTACAGAACCAAGAGACCCAGTACTTC
j_call: TRBJ1-2; d_call: .; v_call: TRBV7-9; clone_size: .; cdr3_aa: CSSSLGAGSTNYGYTF; cdr3_nt: TGTTCCAGCAGCTTAGGTGCAGGGTCGACTAACTATGGCTACACCTTC
j_call: TRBJ2-3; d_call: TRBD2; v_call: TRBV18; clone_size: .; cdr3_aa: CASSPGSGSPDTQYF; cdr3_nt: TGTGCCAGCTCACCCGGTAGCGGGAGCCCAGATACGCAGTATTTT
j_call: TRBJ2-1; d_call: TRBD2; v_call: TRBV7-3; clone_size: .; cdr3_aa: CASSAGSGGNEQFF; cdr3_nt: TGTGCCAGCAGCGCTGGGTCGGGAGGCAATGAGCAGTTCTTC
j_call: TRBJ1-5; d_call: .; v_call: TRBV19; clone_size: once; cdr3_aa: CASKSEKANQPQHF; cdr3_nt: TGTGCCAGTAAATCGGAGAAAGCTAATCAGCCCCAGCATTTT
j_call: TRBJ2-2; d_call: TRBD2; v_call: TRBV7-2; clone_size: .; cdr3_aa: CASSITRLAGYHTGELFF; cdr3_nt: TGTGCCAGCAGCATAACCCGACTAGCGGGATATCACACCGGGGAGCTGTTTTTT
j_call: TRBJ2-1; d_call: .; v_call: TRBV5-8; clone_size: .; cdr3_aa: CASSLLGGGNEQFF; cdr3_nt: TGTGCCAGCAGCTTGCTCGGGGGTGGCAATGAGCAGTTCTTC
j_call: TRBJ2-7; d_call: .; v_call: TRBV13; clone_size: .; cdr3_aa: CASSPGRGPFSKQYF; cdr3_nt: TGTGCCAGCAGCCCCGGGAGGGGGCCATTTTCAAAGCAGTACTTC
j_call: TRBJ2-1; d_call: .; v_call: TRBV2; clone_size: .; cdr3_aa: CASSVDNEQFF; cdr3_nt: TGTGCCAGCAGTGTCGACAATGAGCAGTTCTTC
j_call: TRBJ1-1; d_call: .; v_call: TRBV16; clone_size: .; cdr3_aa: CASSQGHQNTEAFF; cdr3_nt: TGTGCCAGCAGCCAAGGACACCAGAACACTGAAGCTTTCTTT
j_call: TRBJ2-5; d_call: TRBD1; v_call: TRBV6-1; clone_size: .; cdr3_aa: CASSEGGAAGGGETQYF; cdr3_nt: TGTGCCAGCAGTGAAGGGGGAGCGGCAGGGGGCGGTGAGACCCAGTACTTC
j_call: TRBJ2-7; d_call: .; v_call: TRBV6-6; clone_size: .; cdr3_aa: CASSYSALTNEQYF; cdr3_nt: TGTGCCAGCAGTTACTCCGCACTCACCAACGAGCAGTACTTC
j_call: TRBJ2-7; d_call: .; v_call: TRBV25-1; clone_size: .; cdr3_aa: CASSAHGAYEQYF; cdr3_nt: TGTGCCAGCAGTGCTCACGGGGCCTACGAGCAGTACTTC
j_call: TRBJ2-5; d_call: .; v_call: TRBV25-1; clone_size: .; cdr3_aa: CASSESHYLQETQYF; cdr3_nt: TGTGCCAGCAGTGAATCGCACTACCTCCAAGAGACCCAGTACTTC
j_call: TRBJ2-3; d_call: TRBD1; v_call: TRBV4-1; clone_size: .; cdr3_aa: CASSQGWGQGATDTQYF; cdr3_nt: TGCGCCAGCAGCCAAGGCTGGGGACAGGGCGCCACAGATACGCAGTATTTT
j_call: TRBJ1-2; d_call: TRBD1; v_call: TRBV28; clone_size: few; cdr3_aa: CASSGQGDYGYTF; cdr3_nt: TGTGCCAGCAGTGGACAGGGGGACTATGGCTACACCTTC
j_call: TRBJ1-2; d_call: .; v_call: TRBV7-9; clone_size: .; cdr3_aa: CASSFRDYGYTF; cdr3_nt: TGTGCCAGCAGCTTCAGGGACTATGGCTACACCTTC
j_call: TRBJ2-3; d_call: .; v_call: TRBV5-1; clone_size: .; cdr3_aa: CASSPPETQGHTDTQYF; cdr3_nt: TGCGCCAGCAGTCCACCAGAAACACAGGGACACACAGATACGCAGTATTTT
j_call: TRBJ2-5; d_call: TRBD1; v_call: TRBV29-1; clone_size: .; cdr3_aa: CSVPRTGTETQYF; cdr3_nt: TGCAGCGTCCCAAGGACAGGGACAGAGACCCAGTACTTC
j_call: TRBJ1-5; d_call: .; v_call: TRBV27; clone_size: few; cdr3_aa: CASRTTGYSNQPQHF; cdr3_nt: TGTGCCAGCAGGACGACAGGTTATAGCAATCAGCCCCAGCATTTT
j_call: TRBJ1-5; d_call: .; v_call: TRBV6-1; clone_size: .; cdr3_aa: CAIQQGVSQPQHF; cdr3_nt: TGTGCCATTCAACAGGGAGTGTCTCAGCCCCAGCATTTT
j_call: TRBJ1-2; d_call: .; v_call: TRBV27; clone_size: .; cdr3_aa: CASSLSSQDWPYGYTF; cdr3_nt: TGTGCCAGCAGTTTATCGAGTCAGGACTGGCCCTATGGCTACACCTTC
j_call: TRBJ2-3; d_call: TRBD2; v_call: TRBV9; clone_size: .; cdr3_aa: CASSPVVAGVTDTQYF; cdr3_nt: TGTGCCAGCAGCCCAGTGGTAGCGGGGGTGACAGATACGCAGTATTTT
j_call: TRBJ2-7; d_call: TRBD1; v_call: TRBV6-6; clone_size: once; cdr3_aa: CASTRGQGHEEQYF; cdr3_nt: TGTGCCAGCACCCGAGGACAGGGGCATGAGGAGCAGTACTTC
j_call: TRBJ2-2; d_call: TRBD2; v_call: TRBV30; clone_size: .; cdr3_aa: CAWREGLADTGELFF; cdr3_nt: TGTGCCTGGAGAGAGGGACTAGCGGACACCGGGGAGCTGTTTTTT
j_call: TRBJ2-4; d_call: TRBD2; v_call: TRBV6-5; clone_size: .; cdr3_aa: CASSYRTSGSNIQYF; cdr3_nt: TGTGCCAGCAGTTACAGGACTAGCGGGAGTAACATTCAGTACTTC
j_call: TRBJ2-3; d_call: .; v_call: TRBV29-1; clone_size: .; cdr3_aa: CSVDRSDTQYF; cdr3_nt: TGCAGCGTTGACCGTTCAGATACGCAGTATTTT
j_call: TRBJ2-2; d_call: TRBD2; v_call: TRBV2; clone_size: .; cdr3_aa: CASTGTSGSGGELFF; cdr3_nt: TGTGCCAGCACTGGGACTAGCGGGAGTGGTGGGGAGCTGTTTTTT
j_call: TRBJ2-3; d_call: TRBD2; v_call: TRBV19; clone_size: .; cdr3_aa: CASRAAGGGTDTQYF; cdr3_nt: TGTGCCAGTAGAGCAGCGGGAGGGGGTACAGATACGCAGTATTTT
j_call: TRBJ2-6; d_call: .; v_call: TRBV10-2; clone_size: .; cdr3_aa: CASSPTGFGANVLTF; cdr3_nt: TGCGCCAGCAGTCCAACAGGGTTCGGGGCCAACGTCCTGACTTTC
j_call: TRBJ2-7; d_call: TRBD1; v_call: TRBV28; clone_size: .; cdr3_aa: CASIRQGLSYEQYF; cdr3_nt: TGTGCCAGCATAAGACAGGGCTTATCCTACGAGCAGTACTTC
j_call: TRBJ2-3; d_call: TRBD2; v_call: TRBV7-9; clone_size: .; cdr3_aa: CASSFSGGGTDTQYF; cdr3_nt: TGTGCCAGCAGCTTTAGCGGGGGGGGCACAGATACGCAGTATTTT
j_call: TRBJ2-4; d_call: TRBD2; v_call: TRBV4-1; clone_size: .; cdr3_aa: CASSQALLRLAGDLAKNIQYF; cdr3_nt: TGCGCCAGCAGCCAAGCCCTGTTACGGCTAGCGGGAGACTTAGCCAAAAACATTCAGTACTTC
j_call: TRBJ1-5; d_call: TRBD1; v_call: TRBV30; clone_size: once; cdr3_aa: CAWSPRDRVQPQHF; cdr3_nt: TGTGCCTGGAGTCCCCGGGACAGGGTTCAGCCCCAGCATTTT
j_call: TRBJ1-5; d_call: .; v_call: TRBV6-1; clone_size: once; cdr3_aa: CASSEDRSRNQPQHF; cdr3_nt: TGTGCCAGCAGTGAAGATCGGAGCCGGAATCAGCCCCAGCATTTT
j_call: TRBJ1-3; d_call: .; v_call: TRBV5-1; clone_size: .; cdr3_aa: CASSSGQRDRVDTIYF; cdr3_nt: TGCGCCAGCAGCTCTGGACAGAGAGATCGCGTGGACACCATATATTTT
j_call: TRBJ2-5; d_call: .; v_call: TRBV27; clone_size: .; cdr3_aa: CASSSRQVDWGETQYF; cdr3_nt: TGTGCCAGCAGTTCCCGACAGGTCGATTGGGGAGAGACCCAGTACTTC
j_call: TRBJ1-1; d_call: .; v_call: TRBV7-9; clone_size: .; cdr3_aa: CASSLGVAGNTEAFF; cdr3_nt: TGTGCCAGCAGCTTAGGCGTGGCGGGGAACACTGAAGCTTTCTTT
j_call: TRBJ2-7; d_call: TRBD1; v_call: TRBV5-6; clone_size: .; cdr3_aa: CASSFDRGSYEQYF; cdr3_nt: TGTGCCAGCAGCTTCGACAGGGGCTCCTACGAGCAGTACTTC
j_call: TRBJ2-7; d_call: TRBD2; v_call: TRBV27; clone_size: .; cdr3_aa: CASSTSGRAHEQYF; cdr3_nt: TGTGCCAGCAGTACTAGCGGGAGGGCCCACGAGCAGTACTTC
j_call: TRBJ1-2; d_call: .; v_call: TRBV4-1; clone_size: .; cdr3_aa: CASSLGAGYGYTF; cdr3_nt: TGCGCCAGCAGCCTTGGTGCAGGGTATGGCTACACCTTC
j_call: TRBJ2-1; d_call: TRBD1; v_call: TRBV7-9; clone_size: .; cdr3_aa: CASSPGMGQGYNEQFF; cdr3_nt: TGTGCCAGCAGCCCCGGAATGGGACAGGGCTACAATGAGCAGTTCTTC
j_call: TRBJ2-1; d_call: .; v_call: TRBV18; clone_size: .; cdr3_aa: CASSPLGADYNEQFF; cdr3_nt: TGTGCCAGCTCACCACTTGGGGCGGACTACAATGAGCAGTTCTTC
j_call: TRBJ2-3; d_call: .; v_call: TRBV7-3; clone_size: once; cdr3_aa: CASSSQGGSDTQYF; cdr3_nt: TGTGCCAGCAGCTCCCAGGGGGGATCAGATACGCAGTATTTT
j_call: TRBJ1-1; d_call: .; v_call: TRBV7-8; clone_size: .; cdr3_aa: CASSLGGTGMNTEAFF; cdr3_nt: TGTGCCAGCAGCTTAGGGGGTACAGGTATGAACACTGAAGCTTTCTTT
j_call: TRBJ2-4; d_call: TRBD2; v_call: TRBV7-2; clone_size: .; cdr3_aa: CASSLRPPAGVAKNIQYF; cdr3_nt: TGTGCCAGCAGCTTAAGGCCTCCCGCGGGAGTCGCCAAAAACATTCAGTACTTC
j_call: TRBJ1-4; d_call: TRBD1; v_call: TRBV2; clone_size: .; cdr3_aa: CASRPGTGDTNEKLFF; cdr3_nt: TGTGCCAGCAGGCCAGGGACAGGAGACACTAATGAAAAACTGTTTTTT